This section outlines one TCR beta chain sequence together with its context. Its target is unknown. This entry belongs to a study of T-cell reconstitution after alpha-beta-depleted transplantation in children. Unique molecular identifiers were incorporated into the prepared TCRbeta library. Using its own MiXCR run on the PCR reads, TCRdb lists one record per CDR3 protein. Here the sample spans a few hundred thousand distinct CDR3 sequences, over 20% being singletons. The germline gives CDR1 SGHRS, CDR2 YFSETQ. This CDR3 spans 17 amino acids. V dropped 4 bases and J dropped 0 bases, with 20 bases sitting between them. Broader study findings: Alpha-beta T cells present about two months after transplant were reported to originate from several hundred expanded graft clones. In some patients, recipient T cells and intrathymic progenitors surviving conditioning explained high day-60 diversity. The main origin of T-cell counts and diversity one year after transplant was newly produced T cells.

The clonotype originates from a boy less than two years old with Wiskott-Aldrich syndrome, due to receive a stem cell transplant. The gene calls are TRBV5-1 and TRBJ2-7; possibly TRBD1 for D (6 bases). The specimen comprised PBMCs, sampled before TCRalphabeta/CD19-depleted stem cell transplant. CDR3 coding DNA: TGCGCCAGCAGCAGGGATCCAGGGGTCCCTACCTCCTACGAGCAGTACTTC. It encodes CASSRDPGVPTSYEQYF.